This entry is about one TCR beta chain. Its cognate antigen is unknown. Both 60 Vbeta primers and 13 Jbeta primers went into the PCR. Per the original methods: Among the unique TCR beta chains that a later analysis counted, about 85 million in all, roughly 10 million were shared. Produced via immunoSEQ multiplex PCR; TCRdb's table is partial and in-frame only. The V and J calls and clone size come from that table; D and trimming were worked out from the DNA. The data show 150,000 or so clones, 77% seen once. This CDR3 contains 17 residues. Germline CDR1 MGHRA, CDR2 YSYEKL. V lost 2 bases, J lost 3 bases, and 6 bases stayed unmatched. This sample was included in a study of cytomegalovirus exposure and HLA in healthy donors. The study, taken as a whole, reports: In vitro checks showed that a few CMV-associated chains really do target CMV antigens. Immune exposure data for these donors was limited to CMV serostatus. HLA alleles showed associations with 15,000 to 20,000 TCR beta sequences in a later analysis, at a 0.05 false discovery rate.

The gene calls are TRBV4-1 and TRBJ2-3, with TRBD2 matching 12 bases. This clonotype was obtained from a female donor in good health and CMV-seronegative. The sequenced sample was PBMCs. DNA for the CDR3: TGCGCCAGCAGCCAAAGGCTAGCGGGAGGGCCAACAGATACGCAGTATTTT. Amino acid sequence: CASSQRLAGGPTDTQYF.